A selection of T cell receptor beta chains follows, all from one sample in a study of blood T cells in healthy people across ages. MiXCR, applied by TCRdb to the 5' RACE reads, yields one record per CDR3 protein. The table records 750,000 to 950,000 distinct CDR3 sequences, more than 25% of them present only once. These data are also associated with another study on T cells of mothers and their children.

Sequenced material: blood. All receptors derive from a boy younger than 18 in good health. CDR3s include the opening cysteine and the closing phenylalanine or tryptophan. The D gene is left open where the match is weak. Not every row has a clone size; where given, it reads once, few, many or a size class.

V gene: TRBV10-3; clone size: -; J gene: TRBJ2-1; D gene: -; CDR3 protein: CAISESTSNEQFF; CDR3 DNA: TGTGCCATCAGTGAGTCGACTAGCAATGAGCAGTTCTTC
V gene: TRBV12-3/TRBV12-4; clone size: few; J gene: TRBJ2-1; D gene: -; CDR3 protein: CASSLRAEYFNNEQFF; CDR3 DNA: TGTGCCAGCAGTTTAAGAGCCGAGTATTTTAACAATGAGCAGTTCTTC
V gene: TRBV7-6; clone size: -; J gene: TRBJ2-1; D gene: TRBD1; CDR3 protein: CASSGGQTSSYNAQFF; CDR3 DNA: TGTGCCAGCAGCGGGGGACAGACGAGCTCCTACAATGCGCAGTTCTTC
V gene: TRBV28; clone size: few; J gene: TRBJ2-7; D gene: TRBD1; CDR3 protein: CASSHTGTGDYEQYF; CDR3 DNA: TGTGCCAGCAGTCATACCGGGACAGGAGACTACGAGCAGTACTTC
V gene: TRBV7-9; clone size: many; J gene: TRBJ2-3; D gene: TRBD2; CDR3 protein: CASGTSGASTDTQYF; CDR3 DNA: TGTGCCAGCGGTACTAGCGGGGCTAGCACAGATACGCAGTATTTT
V gene: TRBV20-1; clone size: few; J gene: TRBJ2-5; D gene: -; CDR3 protein: CSARPQETQYF; CDR3 DNA: TGCAGTGCTAGACCACAAGAGACCCAGTACTTC
V gene: TRBV29-1; clone size: few; J gene: TRBJ2-1; D gene: -; CDR3 protein: CSVEYNEQFF; CDR3 DNA: TGCAGCGTTGAATACAATGAGCAGTTCTTC
V gene: TRBV4-1; clone size: few; J gene: TRBJ2-1; D gene: -; CDR3 protein: CASSRQVGDNEQFF; CDR3 DNA: TGCGCCAGCAGCCGGCAGGTCGGCGACAATGAGCAGTTCTTC
V gene: TRBV28; clone size: few; J gene: TRBJ2-4; D gene: TRBD1; CDR3 protein: CASSGGTGWDIQYF; CDR3 DNA: TGTGCCAGCAGTGGGGGGACAGGGTGGGACATTCAGTACTTC
V gene: TRBV10-3; clone size: few; J gene: TRBJ1-2; D gene: -; CDR3 protein: CAISEDRTYGYTF; CDR3 DNA: TGTGCCATCAGTGAAGACAGGACCTATGGCTACACCTTC
V gene: TRBV6-6; clone size: few; J gene: TRBJ2-7; D gene: TRBD1; CDR3 protein: CATRRTGATYEQYF; CDR3 DNA: TGTGCCACCAGACGGACAGGGGCTACCTACGAGCAGTACTTC
V gene: TRBV7-8; clone size: -; J gene: TRBJ2-7; D gene: TRBD1; CDR3 protein: CASSFDRGFSYEQYF; CDR3 DNA: TGTGCCAGCAGCTTCGACAGGGGTTTCTCCTACGAGCAGTACTTC
V gene: TRBV12-3/TRBV12-4; clone size: -; J gene: TRBJ2-1; D gene: -; CDR3 protein: CASSFLGSYNEQFF; CDR3 DNA: TGTGCCAGCAGTTTCCTAGGCTCCTACAATGAGCAGTTCTTC
V gene: TRBV5-1; clone size: few; J gene: TRBJ2-1; D gene: TRBD1; CDR3 protein: CASSGTGGSNEQFF; CDR3 DNA: TGCGCCAGCAGCGGGACAGGGGGCTCTAATGAGCAGTTCTTC
V gene: TRBV28; clone size: few; J gene: TRBJ2-1; D gene: -; CDR3 protein: CASKWTGRSSYNEQFF; CDR3 DNA: TGTGCCAGTAAATGGACGGGGCGTAGCTCCTACAATGAGCAGTTCTTC
V gene: TRBV20-1; clone size: few; J gene: TRBJ1-4; D gene: TRBD1; CDR3 protein: CSAIQTGALGGIAEKLFF; CDR3 DNA: TGCAGTGCTATTCAGACAGGGGCACTAGGAGGGATAGCAGAAAAACTGTTTTTT
V gene: TRBV5-1; clone size: -; J gene: TRBJ1-2; D gene: TRBD1; CDR3 protein: CASSPTGGPSSYGYTF; CDR3 DNA: TGCGCCAGCAGCCCAACAGGGGGCCCTTCGTCCTATGGCTACACCTTC
V gene: TRBV20-1; clone size: -; J gene: TRBJ1-3; D gene: TRBD1; CDR3 protein: CSARALPQGGGSGNTIYF; CDR3 DNA: TGCAGTGCTAGAGCACTACCTCAGGGGGGGGGTAGTGGAAACACCATATATTTT
V gene: TRBV20-1; clone size: few; J gene: TRBJ2-7; D gene: TRBD2; CDR3 protein: CSARDSGGVSYEQYF; CDR3 DNA: TGCAGTGCTAGGGACAGCGGGGGAGTCTCCTACGAGCAGTACTTC
V gene: TRBV20-1; clone size: few; J gene: TRBJ2-3; D gene: TRBD1; CDR3 protein: CSARDRGLQDTQYF; CDR3 DNA: TGCAGTGCCAGGGACAGGGGGCTGCAAGATACGCAGTATTTT
V gene: TRBV30; clone size: -; J gene: TRBJ2-4; D gene: -; CDR3 protein: CAWSVGFVVKAKNIQYF; CDR3 DNA: TGTGCCTGGAGTGTAGGGTTCGTCGTTAAAGCCAAAAACATTCAGTACTTC
V gene: TRBV11-3; clone size: -; J gene: TRBJ1-5; D gene: -; CDR3 protein: CASANPRGSNQPQHF; CDR3 DNA: TGTGCCAGCGCCAACCCGCGCGGTAGCAATCAGCCCCAGCATTTT
V gene: TRBV28; clone size: -; J gene: TRBJ1-1; D gene: -; CDR3 protein: CASSFRADKNTEAFF; CDR3 DNA: TGTGCCAGCAGTTTTAGGGCTGATAAGAACACTGAAGCTTTCTTT
V gene: TRBV28; clone size: -; J gene: TRBJ2-5; D gene: -; CDR3 protein: CASSTGLLRTQYF; CDR3 DNA: TGTGCCAGCAGTACGGGACTGCTACGGACCCAGTACTTC
V gene: TRBV5-5; clone size: -; J gene: TRBJ2-3; D gene: TRBD2; CDR3 protein: CASSLGTSNRDTQYF; CDR3 DNA: TGTGCCAGCAGCTTGGGGACTAGCAATCGAGATACGCAGTATTTT
V gene: TRBV10-3; clone size: few; J gene: TRBJ2-1; D gene: TRBD2; CDR3 protein: CAIRPLEGTSGRDEQFF; CDR3 DNA: TGTGCCATCAGGCCCCTAGAGGGGACTAGCGGTCGCGATGAGCAGTTCTTC
V gene: TRBV18; clone size: few; J gene: TRBJ2-2; D gene: -; CDR3 protein: CASSPVPGSTGELFF; CDR3 DNA: TGTGCCAGCTCACCAGTCCCAGGGTCCACCGGGGAGCTGTTTTTT
V gene: TRBV11-3; clone size: -; J gene: TRBJ2-1; D gene: -; CDR3 protein: CASSLEGWGRNNEQFF; CDR3 DNA: TGTGCCAGCAGCTTAGAGGGTTGGGGGAGGAATAATGAGCAGTTCTTC
V gene: TRBV7-9; clone size: few; J gene: TRBJ1-1; D gene: TRBD1; CDR3 protein: CASSLRGLTGSRRAEAFF; CDR3 DNA: TGTGCCAGCAGCTTACGGGGGCTGACAGGGAGCCGTAGGGCTGAAGCTTTCTTT
V gene: TRBV12-3/TRBV12-4; clone size: -; J gene: TRBJ1-1; D gene: TRBD1; CDR3 protein: CASTEQTGAGTEAFF; CDR3 DNA: TGTGCCAGCACCGAACAGACAGGGGCAGGCACTGAAGCTTTCTTT
V gene: TRBV15; clone size: few; J gene: TRBJ1-1; D gene: TRBD1; CDR3 protein: CATSTGGREAFF; CDR3 DNA: TGTGCCACCAGTACAGGGGGCCGTGAAGCTTTCTTT
V gene: TRBV12-3/TRBV12-4; clone size: -; J gene: TRBJ1-1; D gene: -; CDR3 protein: CASSPLRTTEAFF; CDR3 DNA: TGTGCCAGCAGTCCGCTTCGGACCACTGAAGCTTTCTTT
V gene: TRBV7-9; clone size: few; J gene: TRBJ2-3; D gene: -; CDR3 protein: CASSLAGGPHFGDTQYF; CDR3 DNA: TGTGCCAGCAGCTTAGCTGGGGGGCCCCACTTCGGGGATACGCAGTATTTT
V gene: TRBV7-9; clone size: few; J gene: TRBJ1-1; D gene: -; CDR3 protein: CASRTSGLRRDTEAFF; CDR3 DNA: TGTGCCAGCAGAACGTCCGGTTTGCGAAGGGACACTGAAGCTTTCTTT